This T cell receptor (beta chain) was sequenced in a study of graft-versus-host responses after intestinal transplantation. Looking at the study overall: For approximately three years after anti-thymocyte globulin induction, all recipients took tacrolimus and steroids.

Data came from immunoSEQ multiplex PCR; TCRdb stores just in-frame clones and leaves some out. Of nearly 100,000 clones listed, 90% are singletons. Points from the study as a whole: Graft-versus-host to host-versus-graft clonal ratios in allografts were high in patients with graft-donor T cell macrochimerism.

Germline V lookup: CDR1 SGHDT, CDR2 YYEEEE. V lost 3 bases to trimming and J lost 6 bases; unmatched junction nucleotides: 5. CDR3 length equals 15 residues. About this clone itself: Its antigen is still unknown.

The TCR sequence derives from a human patient who received an intestinal transplant, so some T cells may come from the graft donor. This rearrangement joins TRBV5-6 to TRBJ1-5, with 11 bases identical to TRBD1. Sequencing used PBMCs, obtained approximately 420 days after intestinal transplant. The CDR3 nucleotides read TGTGCCAGCAGCTCTTGGACAGGGGGCCGTCAGCCCCAGCATTTT. It is translated as CASSSWTGGRQPQHF.